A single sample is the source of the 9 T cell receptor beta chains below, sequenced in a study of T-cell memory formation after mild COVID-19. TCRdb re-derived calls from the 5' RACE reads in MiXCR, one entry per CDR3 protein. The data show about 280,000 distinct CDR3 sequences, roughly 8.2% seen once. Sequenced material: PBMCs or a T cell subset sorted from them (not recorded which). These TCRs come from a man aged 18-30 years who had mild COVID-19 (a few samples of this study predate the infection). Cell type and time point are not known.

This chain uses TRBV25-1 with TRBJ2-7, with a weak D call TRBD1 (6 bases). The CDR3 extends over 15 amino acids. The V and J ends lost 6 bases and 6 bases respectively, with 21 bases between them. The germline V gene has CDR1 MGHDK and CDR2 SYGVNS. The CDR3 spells CASRPEARGRREQYV. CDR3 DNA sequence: TGTGCCAGCAGACCAGAGGCCAGGGGACGTCGCGAGCAGTACGTC.

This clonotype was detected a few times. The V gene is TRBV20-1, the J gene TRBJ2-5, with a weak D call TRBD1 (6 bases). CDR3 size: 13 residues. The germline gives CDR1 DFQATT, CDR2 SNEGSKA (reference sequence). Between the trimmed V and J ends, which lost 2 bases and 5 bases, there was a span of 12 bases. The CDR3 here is CSARLRGWETQYF. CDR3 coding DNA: TGCAGTGCTAGATTAAGGGGGTGGGAGACCCAGTACTTC.

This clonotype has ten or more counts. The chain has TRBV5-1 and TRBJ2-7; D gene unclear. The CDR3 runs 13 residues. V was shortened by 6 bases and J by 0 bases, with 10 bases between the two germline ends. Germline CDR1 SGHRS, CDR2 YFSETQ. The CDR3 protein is CASTEQNSYEQYF. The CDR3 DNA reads TGCGCCAGCACCGAACAGAACTCCTACGAGCAGTACTTC.

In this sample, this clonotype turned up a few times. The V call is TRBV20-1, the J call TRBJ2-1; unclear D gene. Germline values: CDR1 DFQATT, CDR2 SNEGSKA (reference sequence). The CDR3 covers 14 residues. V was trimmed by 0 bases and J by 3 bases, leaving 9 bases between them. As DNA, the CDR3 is TGCAGTGCTAGAGAATTTAAACTCTACAATGAGCAGTTCTTC. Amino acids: CSAREFKLYNEQFF.

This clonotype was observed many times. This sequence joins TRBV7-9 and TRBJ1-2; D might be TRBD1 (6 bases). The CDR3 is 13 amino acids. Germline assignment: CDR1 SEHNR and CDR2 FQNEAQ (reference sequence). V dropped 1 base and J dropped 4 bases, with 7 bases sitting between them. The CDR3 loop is CASSLEDSYGYTF. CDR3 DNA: TGTGCCAGCAGCTTAGAGGACAGCTATGGCTACACCTTC.

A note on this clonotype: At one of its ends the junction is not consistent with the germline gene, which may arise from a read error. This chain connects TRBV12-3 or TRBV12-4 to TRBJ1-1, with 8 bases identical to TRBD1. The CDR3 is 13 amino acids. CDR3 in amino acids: CDSRQGRHTEAFF. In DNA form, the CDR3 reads TGTGACAGCAGACAGGGGCGGCACACTGAAGCTTTCTTT.

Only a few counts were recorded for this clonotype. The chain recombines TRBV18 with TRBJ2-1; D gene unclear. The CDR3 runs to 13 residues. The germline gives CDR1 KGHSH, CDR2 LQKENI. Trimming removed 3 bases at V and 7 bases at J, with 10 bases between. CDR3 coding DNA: TGTGCCAGCTCACCGAGGCGGAATAATGAGCAGTTCTTC. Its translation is CASSPRRNNEQFF.

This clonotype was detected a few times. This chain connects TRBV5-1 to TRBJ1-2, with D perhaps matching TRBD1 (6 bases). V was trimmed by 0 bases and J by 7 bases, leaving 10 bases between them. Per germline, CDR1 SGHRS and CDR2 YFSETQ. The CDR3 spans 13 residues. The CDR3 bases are TGCGCCAGCAGCTTGGGGGACAAGCTTGGCTACACCTTC. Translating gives CASSLGDKLGYTF. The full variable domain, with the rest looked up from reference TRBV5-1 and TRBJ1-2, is KAGVTQTPRYLIKTRGQQVTLSCSPISGHRSVSWYQQTPGQGLQFLFEYFSETQRNKGNFPGRFSGRQFSNSRSEMNVSTLELGDSALYLCASSLGDKLGYTFGSGTRLTVV.

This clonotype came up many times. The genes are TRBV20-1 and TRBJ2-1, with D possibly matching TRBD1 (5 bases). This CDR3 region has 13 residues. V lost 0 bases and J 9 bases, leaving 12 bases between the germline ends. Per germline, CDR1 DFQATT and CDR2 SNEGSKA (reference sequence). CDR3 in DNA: TGCAGTGCTAGAGACCCCCCCCAGGGTGAGCAGTTCTTC. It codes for CSARDPPQGEQFF.